This note documents a single T cell receptor beta chain sequence. It has no known antigen specificity. Per-base quality was not reported, and no clone a single base away is much larger than it. The sample originates from a study of blood T cell repertoires in COVID-19 (dated by TCRdb to the early 2020s). Regarding the complete study: The collaborator samples originated in the United States, Italy and Spain and spanned the acute and convalescent phases of COVID-19. Where available, HLA class I and class II types were obtained from metadata supplied by the sample provider rather than from assay-based typing. The sample metadata nearly always contained a de-identified subject ID, COVID-19 status, age in years and sex. The prospective study material was composed of cDNA or gDNA derived from T cells, B-cell-depleted T cells, or PBMCs. The dataset comprised deeply sampled blood TCRbeta repertoires from subjects exposed to, actively infected with, or recovered from COVID-19. The repertoires were made available in a free public database intended to serve as a resource for research on the immune response to SARS-CoV-2. Samples came from the ongoing ImmuneRACE study (first 160 participants) plus 1,254 subjects from 6 global collaborators. The investigation overall reported the following: How much clinical and demographic metadata was included differed by source and by participant, and the metadata was provided uncurated.

Participants in the prospective study were aged roughly 18 to 100 years, lived in 24 United States geographic areas, and enrolled through a virtual design. In the prospective study, cohorts were assigned on the basis of participant-reported clinical history obtained from a screening survey and a study questionnaire. In the prospective study, mobile phlebotomists collected whole blood, serum and a nasopharyngeal or oropharyngeal swab from each participant. Additional blood draws and questionnaires over an approximately 2-month period could optionally be provided by prospective study participants. Prospective study blood samples were shipped either frozen or at room temperature before DNA extraction. Looking up the germline V gene yields CDR1 MNHEY and CDR2 SVGAGI. V ends up 5 bases short and J 10 bases short, with an unmatched junction base count of 11. Spanning cysteine to phenylalanine, the CDR3 consists of 13 amino acids. Only the CDR3 DNA is retained, 39 bases long and in frame from the first base.

The immunoSEQ Assay, a bias-controlled multiplex PCR, was used to amplify TCRbeta CDR3 regions from genomic DNA. Turning to the authors' computational methods: Nucleated cell counts per sample were estimated from amplification of reference gene primers within the assay. Sequence reads were collapsed and filtered to measure the absolute abundance of every unique TCRbeta CDR3 rearrangement. For each sample, productive Simpson clonality was calculated as the square root of Simpson's diversity index across productive rearrangements. The table was pulled from immuneACCESS by TCRdb, which kept in-frame rearrangements only. Such tables lose some clones; where checked, under half of the loss comes from unresolved V genes, and the rest has no known cause. D and trimming come from the DNA, and the V and J calls and clone size come from that table. In all, the sample holds fewer than 350,000 clones, and about 90% of those were seen once. 1.5% to 2% of the sample belongs to the ten largest clones.

This clonotype originated in a young woman with acute COVID-19. Sequenced: PBMCs or T cells enriched from blood (not recorded which). The V and J segments used are TRBV6-5 and TRBJ2-7; 7 of the junction bases match TRBD1. The CDR3 sequence is CASSTRDSGVQYF. The DNA is TGTGCCAGCAGTACTCGGGACAGTGGGGTTCAGTACTTC.